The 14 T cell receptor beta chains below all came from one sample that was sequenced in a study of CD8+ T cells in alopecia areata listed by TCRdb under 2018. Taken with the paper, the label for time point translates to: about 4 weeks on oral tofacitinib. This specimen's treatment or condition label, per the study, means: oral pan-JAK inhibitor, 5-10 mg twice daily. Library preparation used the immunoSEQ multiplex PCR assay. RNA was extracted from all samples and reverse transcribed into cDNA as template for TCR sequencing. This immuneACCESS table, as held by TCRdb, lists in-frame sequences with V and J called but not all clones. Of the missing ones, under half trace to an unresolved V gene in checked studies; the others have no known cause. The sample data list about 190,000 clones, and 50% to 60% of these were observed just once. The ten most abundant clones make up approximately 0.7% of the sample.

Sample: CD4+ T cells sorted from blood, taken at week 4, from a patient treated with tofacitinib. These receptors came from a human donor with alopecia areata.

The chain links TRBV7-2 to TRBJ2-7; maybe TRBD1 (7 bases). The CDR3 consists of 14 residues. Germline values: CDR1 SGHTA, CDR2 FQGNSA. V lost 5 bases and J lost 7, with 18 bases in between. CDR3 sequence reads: CASSPRGGGSEQYF. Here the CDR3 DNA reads TGTGCCAGCAGCCCCCGCGGAGGGGGCAGTGAGCAGTACTTC.

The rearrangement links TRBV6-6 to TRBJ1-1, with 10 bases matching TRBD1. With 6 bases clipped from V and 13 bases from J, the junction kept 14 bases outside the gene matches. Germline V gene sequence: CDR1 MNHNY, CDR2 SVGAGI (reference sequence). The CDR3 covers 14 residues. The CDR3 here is CASRPIDRGHHGFF. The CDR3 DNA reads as TGTGCCAGCAGGCCTATAGACAGGGGGCATCACGGTTTCTTT.

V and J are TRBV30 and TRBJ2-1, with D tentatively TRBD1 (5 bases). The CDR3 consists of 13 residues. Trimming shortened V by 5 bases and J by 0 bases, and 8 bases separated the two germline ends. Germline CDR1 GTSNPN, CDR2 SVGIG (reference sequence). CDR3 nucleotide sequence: TGTGCCTGGGGGGCTAGCTCCTACAATGAGCAGTTCTTC. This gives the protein CAWGASSYNEQFF.

CDR3 coding DNA: TGCGCCAGCAGCCAAGATCTACGGGAGGGCCGCAACAATGAGCAGTTCTTC. It specifies CASSQDLREGRNNEQFF. This sequence joins TRBV4-3 and TRBJ2-1; TRBD2 matches at 8 bases. CDR3 length: 17 amino acids. Germline V CDR1 and CDR2: LGHNA, YSLEER. V shed 0 bases, J shed 5 bases, and the junction held 9 bases outside the gene matches.

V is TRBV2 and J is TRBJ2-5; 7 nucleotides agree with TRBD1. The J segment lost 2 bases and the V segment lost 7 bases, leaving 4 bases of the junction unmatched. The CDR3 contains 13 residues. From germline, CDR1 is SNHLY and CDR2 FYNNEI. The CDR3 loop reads CASTGDRQETQYF. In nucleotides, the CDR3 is TGTGCCAGCACCGGGGACAGACAAGAGACCCAGTACTTC.

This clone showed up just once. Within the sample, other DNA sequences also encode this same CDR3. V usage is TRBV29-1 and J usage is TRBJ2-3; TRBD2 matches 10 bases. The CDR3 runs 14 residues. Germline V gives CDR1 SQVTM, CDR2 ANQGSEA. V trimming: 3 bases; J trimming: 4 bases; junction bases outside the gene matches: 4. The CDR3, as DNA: TGCAGCGTTGATGGGCTAGCGGGAGCAGATACGCAGTATTTT. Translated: CSVDGLAGADTQYF.

The CDR3 DNA reads TGCGCCAGCAGCCCTGGCTGGTACAATGAGCAGTTCTTC. Translating it yields CASSPGWYNEQFF. The V gene is TRBV5-1, the J gene TRBJ2-1, with D uncertain. The CDR3 length is 13 residues. The germline CDR1 and CDR2 sequences are SGHRS and YFSETQ. The V and J ends lost 4 bases and 4 bases respectively, with 9 bases between them. The entire variable domain, with the rest obtained from reference TRBV5-1 and TRBJ2-1, is as follows: KAGVTQTPRYLIKTRGQQVTLSCSPISGHRSVSWYQQTPGQGLQFLFEYFSETQRNKGNFPGRFSGRQFSNSRSEMNVSTLELGDSALYLCASSPGWYNEQFFGPGTRLTVL.

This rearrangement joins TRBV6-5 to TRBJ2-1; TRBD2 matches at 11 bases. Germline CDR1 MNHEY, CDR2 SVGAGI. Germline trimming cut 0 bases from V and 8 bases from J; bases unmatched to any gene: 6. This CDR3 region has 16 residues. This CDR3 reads CASSYSSGRALDEQFF. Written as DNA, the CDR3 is TGTGCCAGCAGTTACTCTAGCGGGAGGGCCTTGGATGAGCAGTTCTTC.

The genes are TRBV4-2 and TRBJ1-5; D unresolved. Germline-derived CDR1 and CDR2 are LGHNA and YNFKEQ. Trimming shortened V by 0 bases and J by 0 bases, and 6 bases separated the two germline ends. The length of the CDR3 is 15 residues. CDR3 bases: TGTGCCAGCAGCCAAGAAGAGGGTAGCAATCAGCCCCAGCATTTT. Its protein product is CASSQEEGSNQPQHF.

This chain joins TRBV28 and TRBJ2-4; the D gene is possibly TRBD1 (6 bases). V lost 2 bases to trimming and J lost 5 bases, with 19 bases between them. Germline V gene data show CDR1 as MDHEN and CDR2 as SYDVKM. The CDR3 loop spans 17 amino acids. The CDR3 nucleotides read TGTGCCAGCAGTTTAAAATTGGTTACAGGGTCGCAAAACATTCAGTACTTC. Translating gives CASSLKLVTGSQNIQYF.

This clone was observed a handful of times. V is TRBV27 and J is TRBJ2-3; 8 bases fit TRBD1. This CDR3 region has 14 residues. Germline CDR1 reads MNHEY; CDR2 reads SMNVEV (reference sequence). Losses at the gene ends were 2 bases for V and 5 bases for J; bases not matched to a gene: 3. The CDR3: CASSLGQGKDTQYF. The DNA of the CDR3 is TGTGCCAGCAGTTTAGGACAGGGAAAAGATACGCAGTATTTT.

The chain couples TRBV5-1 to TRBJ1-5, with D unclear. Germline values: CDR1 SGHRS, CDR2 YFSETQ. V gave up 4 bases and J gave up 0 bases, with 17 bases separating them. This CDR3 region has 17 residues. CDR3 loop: CASSPGVMAYSNQPQHF. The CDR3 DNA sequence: TGCGCCAGCAGCCCCGGGGTGATGGCCTATAGCAATCAGCCCCAGCATTTT. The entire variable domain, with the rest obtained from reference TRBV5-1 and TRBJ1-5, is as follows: KAGVTQTPRYLIKTRGQQVTLSCSPISGHRSVSWYQQTPGQGLQFLFEYFSETQRNKGNFPGRFSGRQFSNSRSEMNVSTLELGDSALYLCASSPGVMAYSNQPQHFGDGTRLSIL.

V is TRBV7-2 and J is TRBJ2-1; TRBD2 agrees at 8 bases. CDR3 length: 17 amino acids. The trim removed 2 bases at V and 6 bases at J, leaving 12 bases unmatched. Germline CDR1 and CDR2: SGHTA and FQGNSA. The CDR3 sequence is CASSLRGGGRSGNEQFF. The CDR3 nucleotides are TGTGCCAGCAGCTTACGAGGAGGCGGGAGGTCGGGCAATGAGCAGTTCTTC.

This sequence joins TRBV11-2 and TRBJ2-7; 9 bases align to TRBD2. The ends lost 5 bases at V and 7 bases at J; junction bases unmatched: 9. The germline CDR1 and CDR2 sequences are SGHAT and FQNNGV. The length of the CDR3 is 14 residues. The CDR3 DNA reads TGTGCCAGCAGCCACAGCGGGAGGATAAGTGAGCAGTACTTC. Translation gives CASSHSGRISEQYF.